What follows are 13 T cell receptor beta chains derived from one specimen sequenced in a study of identifying expanded T cells in peripheral blood. Clones were sequenced by immunoSEQ multiplex PCR, and TCRdb holds only the in-frame ones, with some missing. The table lists about 50,000 clones, approximately 86% of them singletons. Sequencing input: blood. The receptors here all came from a person between 18 and 70 years old in good health.

The V and J genes are TRBV5-6 and TRBJ2-6, with a possible D match to TRBD2 (5 bases). CDR1 SGHDT and CDR2 YYEEEE come from the germline V gene. The CDR3 sequence is 15 residues long. The V end lost 0 bases, the J end lost 1 base, and 5 bases lay between the germline ends. DNA for the CDR3: TGTGCCAGCAGCTTGGGGAGGTCTGGGGCCAACGTCCTGACTTTC. It yields the protein CASSLGRSGANVLTF.

This clone was detected only a few times. The V gene is TRBV5-1, the J gene TRBJ2-7; D is ambiguous. The V gene's germline CDR1 is SGHRS and CDR2 YFSETQ. Trimming left V 3 bases short and J 3 bases short, with 7 bases between. CDR3 length: 12 residues. In DNA, the CDR3 is TGCGCCAGCAGCTCACGCTTCTACGAGCAGTACGTC. Translated, it gives CASSSRFYEQYV.

The V gene is TRBV6-1, the J gene TRBJ1-1; possibly TRBD1 for D (5 bases). In germline, CDR1 is MNHNS, CDR2 SASEGT. The CDR3 is 16 amino acids. V was clipped by 4 bases and J by 1 base, with 16 bases between them. CDR3 loop: CASSGQPPEGNTEAFF. The CDR3 DNA reads as TGTGCCAGCAGTGGACAGCCGCCCGAAGGGAACACTGAAGCTTTCTTT.

This clone was detected once. The chain joins TRBV19 to TRBJ1-5, with D possibly being TRBD1 (5 bases). Germline V gives CDR1 LNHDA, CDR2 SQIVND (reference sequence). This CDR3 has 18 residues. Trimming stripped 3 bases from V and 0 bases from J, with 18 bases between. The CDR3 nucleotides are TGTGCCAGTAGTATTGACAGCCTGCCACTGTATAGCAATCAGCCCCAGCATTTT. Protein product: CASSIDSLPLYSNQPQHF.

The chain uses TRBV11-3 and TRBJ2-7, with D hard to call. Between the trimmed V and J ends, which lost 3 bases and 2 bases, there was a span of 8 bases. Germline CDR1 SGHNT, CDR2 YENEEA. The CDR3 loop spans 13 amino acids. The CDR3 DNA follows: TGTGCCAGCAGCTTCCTAAGACCCTACGAGCAGTACGTC. Protein: CASSFLRPYEQYV.

The rearrangement uses TRBV5-5 and TRBJ1-2; D unclear. Trimming removed 6 bases at V and 7 bases at J, with 16 bases between. In germline, CDR1 is SGHKS, CDR2 YYEKEE (reference sequence). The CDR3 consists of 13 residues. The chain's CDR3 is CASNLGAEGGYTF. CDR3 nucleotide sequence: TGTGCCAGCAATCTGGGCGCAGAGGGTGGCTACACCTTC.

The rearrangement links TRBV5-4 to TRBJ2-3; 9 positions match TRBD1. This CDR3 spans 15 amino acids. V was clipped by 9 bases and J by 3 bases; unmatched bases: 11. Germline values: CDR1 SGHNT, CDR2 YYREEE (reference sequence). DNA of the CDR3: TGTGCCACCGGGGCCGACAGGGGGTCTACAGATACGCAGTATTTT. Its protein product is CATGADRGSTDTQYF.

This chain connects TRBV5-6 to TRBJ1-1, with D perhaps TRBD1 (5 bases). V lost 3 bases and J lost 8, with 8 bases in between. Germline CDR1 reads SGHDT; CDR2 reads YYEEEE. The CDR3 consists of 11 residues. The CDR3 nucleotides read TGTGCCAGCAGCTCTTGGACAGAAGCTTTCTTT. Protein: CASSSWTEAFF.

The genes are TRBV6-1 and TRBJ1-2; D not resolved. V lost 2 bases to trimming and J lost 2 bases, with 9 bases between them. Germline V CDR1 and CDR2: MNHNS, SASEGT. The CDR3 sequence is 14 residues long. The CDR3, as DNA: TGTGCCAGCAGTGAAAGGGTCAGAAACTATGGCTACACCTTC. The encoded protein is CASSERVRNYGYTF.

CDR3 amino acids: CASSYSTSPLSTDTQYF. DNA of the CDR3: TGTGCCAGCAGTTACTCGACGAGCCCACTTAGCACAGATACGCAGTATTTT. The chain combines TRBV6-7 with TRBJ2-3; D is ambiguous. TRBV6-7 carries the ORF label, with uncertain function. The CDR3 runs 17 residues. V shed 0 bases and J shed 0 bases, with 13 bases lying between them.

In this sample, this clone turned up a few times. The chain joins TRBV4-1 to TRBJ2-1; no clear D. The CDR3 is made up of 13 amino acids. Looked up from germline, CDR1 is MGHRA and CDR2 is YSYEKL. V lost 4 bases and J lost 2, with 6 bases in between. The CDR3 is CASSLSTYNEQFF. In DNA, the CDR3 is TGCGCCAGCAGCCTATCCACCTACAATGAGCAGTTCTTC.

The CDR3 DNA follows: TGTGCCAGCAGCCGCGACCGGGGGCCTCTCTACGAGCAGTACTTC. It translates to CASSRDRGPLYEQYF. This rearrangement joins TRBV4-2 to TRBJ2-7; D may match TRBD1 or TRBD2 (6 bases each). The CDR3 extends over 15 amino acids. Trimming shortened V by 4 bases and J by 3 bases, and 16 bases separated the two germline ends. Germline V gives CDR1 LGHNA, CDR2 YNFKEQ.

This clone is labeled medium-sized. This CDR3 is CASSTGTGVFDYTF. CDR3 nucleotide sequence: TGTGCCAGCTCAACCGGGACAGGGGTTTTCGACTACACCTTC. The chain has TRBV27 and TRBJ1-2; 10 bases map to TRBD1. The CDR3 is 14 amino acids. With V trimmed by 8 bases and J by 10 bases, 13 bases remained unmatched. CDR1 is MNHEY and CDR2 is SMNVEV in the germline V gene (reference sequence).